A selection of T cell receptor beta chains follows, all from one sample in a study of Graves' ophthalmopathy and Graves' hyperthyroidism. TCRdb called the multiplex PCR reads again in MiXCR, with one record for every CDR3 protein. The sample yields 660,000 or so distinct CDR3 sequences, approximately 39% seen once. Sequencing input: peripheral blood. Every receptor here comes from an adult man with Graves' ophthalmopathy. The CDR3 runs from the conserved cysteine through the conserved F or W. A D gene is named only where the DNA matches it firmly. Some rows have no size entry. The others give once, few or many, or a class for an expanded clone.

V	D	size	J	CDR3	DNA
TRBV5-8	.	.	TRBJ2-7	CASSLEVLARWGEQYF	TGTGCCAGCAGCTTGGAAGTCCTAGCGAGATGGGGCGAGCAGTACTTC
TRBV10-3	.	.	TRBJ2-2	CASSFQVTGELFF	TGTGCCAGCAGTTTCCAGGTCACCGGGGAGCTGTTTTTT
TRBV29-1	TRBD1	many	TRBJ1-4	CSVTGQGIEKLFF	TGCAGCGTTACGGGACAGGGTATTGAAAAACTGTTTTTT
TRBV20-1	TRBD2	few	TRBJ2-7	CSAALGGGYEQYF	TGCAGTGCGGCCTTGGGGGGGGGCTACGAGCAGTACTTC
TRBV11-2	.	.	TRBJ1-1	CASSYQGPEAFF	TGTGCCAGCAGCTATCAGGGACCTGAAGCTTTCTTT
TRBV7-8	.	many	TRBJ1-1	CASSPYPKGGGANTEAFF	TGTGCCAGCAGCCCGTATCCCAAAGGGGGGGGGGCGAACACTGAAGCTTTCTTT
TRBV15	.	.	TRBJ1-5	CATSSLRSGNQPQHF	TGTGCCACCAGCAGCTTACGATCAGGCAATCAGCCCCAGCATTTT
TRBV20-1	.	.	TRBJ2-5	CSARYLQETQDF	TGCAGTGCTAGATACCTCCAAGAGACCCAGGACTTC
TRBV9	.	many	TRBJ1-1	CASSVAGNTEAFF	TGTGCCAGCAGTGTAGCGGGTAACACTGAAGCTTTCTTT
TRBV7-2	TRBD1	few	TRBJ2-7	CASSFTGGRSYEQYF	TGTGCCAGCAGCTTTACAGGGGGCAGGTCCTACGAGCAGTACTTC
TRBV7-8	.	.	TRBJ1-2	CATSEAGNYGYTF	TGTGCCACTTCGGAGGCAGGGAACTATGGCTACACCTTC
TRBV5-1	.	once	TRBJ2-2	CASKGWPNAGELFF	TGCGCCAGCAAGGGTTGGCCGAACGCCGGGGAGCTGTTTTTT
TRBV7-2	TRBD1	.	TRBJ1-2	CASSQVETGDYGYTF	TGTGCCAGCAGCCAAGTAGAGACAGGGGACTATGGCTACACCTTC
TRBV7-8	.	.	TRBJ1-1	CASSQVTAMNAEAFF	TGCGCCAGCAGCCAAGTCACAGCGATGAACGCTGAAGCTTTCTTT
TRBV6-1	TRBD1	many	TRBJ1-3	CASSEAGQGSGNTIYF	TGTGCCAGCAGTGAAGCCGGACAGGGAAGTGGAAACACCATATATTTT
TRBV6-4	TRBD1	once	TRBJ2-2	CASSGGTGHTGELFF	TGTGCCAGCAGTGGCGGGACAGGTCACACCGGGGAGCTGTTTTTT
TRBV10-3	.	.	TRBJ1-4	CAISDQGLEKLFF	TGTGCCATCAGTGACCAAGGGTTGGAAAAACTGTTTTTT
TRBV25-1	.	.	TRBJ1-4	CASRTRDEKLFF	TGTGCCAGCCGGACCAGGGATGAAAAACTGTTTTTT
TRBV5-1	.	.	TRBJ2-3	CASSLWGATSRGTDTQYF	TGCGCCAGCAGCTTGTGGGGGGCTACTAGCAGGGGCACAGATACGCAGTATTTT
TRBV5-1	.	many	TRBJ2-2	CASGGQYTGELFF	TGCGCCAGCGGAGGACAGTACACCGGGGAGCTGTTTTTT
TRBV10-3	TRBD1	many	TRBJ1-5	CAISEGQGGRQPQHF	TGTGCCATCAGTGAGGGACAGGGAGGTCGTCAGCCCCAGCATTTT
TRBV7-9	TRBD1	many	TRBJ1-6	CASSSGQGNNSPLHF	TGTGCCAGCAGCTCAGGACAGGGAAATAATTCACCCCTCCACTTT
TRBV7-2	.	many	TRBJ1-5	CASSFGPQLAPQHF	TGTGCCAGCAGCTTTGGACCACAGTTGGCGCCCCAGCATTTT
TRBV10-3	TRBD1	.	TRBJ2-5	CAIRGQGLEETQYF	TGTGCCATCAGAGGACAGGGTTTGGAAGAGACCCAGTACTTC
TRBV15	.	.	TRBJ1-2	CAAATEDSGYTF	TGTGCCGCAGCGACGGAGGACAGTGGCTACACCTTC
TRBV7-8	.	.	TRBJ2-5	CASSQPPGPPVETQYF	TGTGCCAGCAGCCAACCGCCGGGACCACCCGTGGAGACCCAGTACTTC
TRBV4-2	TRBD2	.	TRBJ2-3	CASSQGLAGDTQYF	TGTGCCAGCAGCCAAGGACTAGCGGGAGATACGCAGTATTTT
TRBV2	TRBD1	.	TRBJ1-6	CASLRDRGRLTLHF	TGTGCCAGCCTCCGGGACAGGGGGCGATTAACCCTCCACTTT
TRBV5-6	TRBD2	.	TRBJ2-7	CASSQPPAGGSYEQYF	TGCGCCAGCAGCCAACCCCCAGCGGGGGGCTCCTACGAGCAGTACTTC
TRBV10-3	TRBD1	few	TRBJ2-7	CASSSPPLTGLNEQYF	TGTGCCAGCAGTTCCCCACCCCTGACAGGGCTAAACGAGCAGTACTTC
TRBV7-2	TRBD2	.	TRBJ2-2	CASSLRLAGGQGGELFF	TGTGCCAGCAGCCTGCGACTAGCGGGGGGGCAGGGCGGGGAGCTGTTTTTT
TRBV6-6	.	few	TRBJ1-1	CASSSMVGAVSEAFF	TGTGCCAGCAGTTCTATGGTTGGGGCGGTCTCTGAAGCTTTCTTT
TRBV9	.	few	TRBJ1-3	CASSLQAHSGNTIYF	TGTGCCAGCAGTTTACAAGCTCACTCTGGAAACACCATATATTTT
TRBV29-1	TRBD1	once	TRBJ2-7	CSLRGPYEQYF	TGCAGCTTAAGGGGGCCCTACGAGCAGTACTTC
TRBV10-2	.	.	TRBJ2-2	CASRPSQANTGELFF	TGCGCCAGCAGACCATCCCAAGCTAACACCGGGGAGCTGTTTTTT
TRBV4-1	.	many	TRBJ2-6	CASSQDQAPSGANVLTF	TGCGCCAGCAGCCAAGATCAGGCACCATCTGGGGCCAACGTCCTGACTTTC
TRBV6-1	TRBD1	.	TRBJ1-1	CASRSGGDRGEAFF	TGTGCCAGCAGATCTGGGGGGGACAGGGGGGAAGCTTTCTTT
TRBV20-1	.	few	TRBJ2-3	CSAIPMRSYTDTQYF	TGCAGTGCTATCCCCATGCGGAGTTACACAGATACGCAGTATTTT
TRBV20-1	.	.	TRBJ2-5	CSASEGGYETQYF	TGCAGTGCTAGCGAGGGGGGTTATGAGACCCAGTACTTC
TRBV10-3	.	.	TRBJ1-1	CASRQTGPNAEAFF	TGTGCCAGCAGACAGACAGGACCGAACGCTGAAGCTTTCTTT
TRBV9	.	many	TRBJ1-1	CASSVDVLNTEAFF	TGTGCCAGCAGCGTAGATGTGCTGAACACTGAAGCTTTCTTT
TRBV24-1	.	many	TRBJ1-1	CATTFGPYSPEAFF	TGTGCCACCACCTTCGGGCCCTACTCCCCTGAAGCTTTCTTT
TRBV12-3/TRBV12-4	.	.	TRBJ1-3	CASNLGGNTIYF	TGTGCCAGCAACTTAGGGGGAAACACCATATATTTT
TRBV29-1	TRBD1	.	TRBJ2-5	CSSTGTQETQYF	TGCAGCTCGACAGGGACCCAAGAGACCCAGTACTTC
TRBV20-1	TRBD1	.	TRBJ1-5	CSATPQGDQPQHF	TGCAGTGCTACCCCACAGGGGGATCAGCCCCAGCATTTT
TRBV5-1	.	many	TRBJ2-7	CASKGQFSSYEQYF	TGCGCCAGCAAAGGACAGTTTAGCTCCTACGAGCAGTACTTC
TRBV7-9	.	.	TRBJ1-1	CASSDRTMNTEAFF	TGTGCCAGCAGCGACAGGACCATGAACACTGAAGCTTTCTTT
TRBV25-1	TRBD1	.	TRBJ1-6	CASSARGGDSYNSPLHF	TGTGCCAGCAGTGCTAGAGGCGGGGACAGCTATAATTCACCCCTCCACTTT
TRBV20-1	TRBD1	many	TRBJ1-3	CSARPGQGGNTIYF	TGCAGTGCTAGACCCGGACAGGGGGGAAACACCATATATTTT
TRBV5-6	.	.	TRBJ2-7	CASSVREFLFSSYEQYF	TGTGCCAGCAGCGTCCGGGAGTTCCTTTTTAGCTCCTACGAGCAGTACTTC
TRBV5-4	.	many	TRBJ2-7	CASRPDGDYEQYF	TGTGCCAGCAGACCTGACGGGGACTACGAGCAGTACTTC
TRBV19	TRBD1	many	TRBJ1-6	CASSRQGDSPLHF	TGTGCCAGTAGTAGACAGGGTGATTCACCCCTCCACTTT
TRBV4-2	.	few	TRBJ1-3	CASSQEYSAGNTIYF	TGTGCCAGCAGCCAAGAATACAGTGCTGGAAACACCATATATTTT
TRBV19	TRBD1	.	TRBJ2-5	CASRSGGEETQYF	TGTGCCAGTAGATCAGGGGGTGAGGAGACCCAGTACTTC